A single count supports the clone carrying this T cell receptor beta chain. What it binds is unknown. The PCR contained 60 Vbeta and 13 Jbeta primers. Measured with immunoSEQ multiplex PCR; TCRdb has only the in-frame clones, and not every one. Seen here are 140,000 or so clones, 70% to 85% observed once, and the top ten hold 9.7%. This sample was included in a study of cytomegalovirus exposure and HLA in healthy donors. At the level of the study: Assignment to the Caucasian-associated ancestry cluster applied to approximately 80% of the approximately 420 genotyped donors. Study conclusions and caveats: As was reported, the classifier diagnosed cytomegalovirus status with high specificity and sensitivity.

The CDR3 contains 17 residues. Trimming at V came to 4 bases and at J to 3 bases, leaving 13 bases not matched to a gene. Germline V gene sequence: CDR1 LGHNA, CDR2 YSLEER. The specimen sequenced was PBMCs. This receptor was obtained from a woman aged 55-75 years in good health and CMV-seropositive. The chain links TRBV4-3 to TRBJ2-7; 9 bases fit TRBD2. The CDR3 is CASSRRLAVEGFYEQYF. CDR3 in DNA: TGCGCCAGCAGCCGCCGACTAGCGGTCGAGGGGTTCTACGAGCAGTACTTC.